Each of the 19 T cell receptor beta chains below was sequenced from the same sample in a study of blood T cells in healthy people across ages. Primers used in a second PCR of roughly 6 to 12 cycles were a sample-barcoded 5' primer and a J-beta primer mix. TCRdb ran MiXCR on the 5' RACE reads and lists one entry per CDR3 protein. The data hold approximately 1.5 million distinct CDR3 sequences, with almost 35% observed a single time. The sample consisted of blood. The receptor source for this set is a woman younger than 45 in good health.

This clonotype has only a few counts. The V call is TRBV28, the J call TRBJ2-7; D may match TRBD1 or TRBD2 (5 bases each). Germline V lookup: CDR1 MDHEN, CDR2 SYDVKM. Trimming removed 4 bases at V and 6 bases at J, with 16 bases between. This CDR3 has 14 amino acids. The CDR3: CASSSPGRGPEQYF. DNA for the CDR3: TGTGCCAGCAGTTCCCCGGGACGAGGACCCGAGCAGTACTTC.

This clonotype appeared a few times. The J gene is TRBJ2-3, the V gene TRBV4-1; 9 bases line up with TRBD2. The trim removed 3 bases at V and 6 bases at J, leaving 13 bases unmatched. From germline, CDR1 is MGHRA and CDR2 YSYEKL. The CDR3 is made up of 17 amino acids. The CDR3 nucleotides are TGCGCCAGCAGCCAGGGACTAGCCTCGAATCTTGCGGATACGCAGTATTTT. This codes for CASSQGLASNLADTQYF.

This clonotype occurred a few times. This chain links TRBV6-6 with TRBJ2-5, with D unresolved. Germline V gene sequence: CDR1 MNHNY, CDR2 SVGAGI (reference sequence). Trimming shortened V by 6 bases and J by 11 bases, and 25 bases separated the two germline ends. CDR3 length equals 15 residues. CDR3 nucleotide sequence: TGTGCCAGCAGCCGCGATTCCCCCCCTCTGAGTGAGCAGTACTTC. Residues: CASSRDSPPLSEQYF.

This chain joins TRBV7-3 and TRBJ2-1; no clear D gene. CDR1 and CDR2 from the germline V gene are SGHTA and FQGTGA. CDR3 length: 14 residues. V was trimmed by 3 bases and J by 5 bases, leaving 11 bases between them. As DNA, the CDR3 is TGTGCCAGCAGCTTGGTCGCATTAAACAATGAGCAGTTCTTC. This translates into CASSLVALNNEQFF.

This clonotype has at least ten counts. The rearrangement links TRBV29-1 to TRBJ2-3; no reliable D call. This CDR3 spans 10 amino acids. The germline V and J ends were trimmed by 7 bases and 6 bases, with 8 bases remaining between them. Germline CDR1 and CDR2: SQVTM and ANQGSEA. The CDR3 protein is CSARKDTQYF. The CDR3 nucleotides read TGCAGCGCGAGAAAGGATACGCAGTATTTT.

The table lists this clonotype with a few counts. The CDR3 DNA reads as TGTGCCAGCTCCCCTAGGAAGGGGGGTGAAAAACTGTTTTTT. Its translation is CASSPRKGGEKLFF. J is TRBJ1-4 and V is TRBV6-6; tentatively, D is TRBD1 (6 bases). CDR1 and CDR2 (germline): MNHNY, SVGAGI (reference sequence). Trimming cost V 8 bases and J 7 bases, with 17 bases left between them. The CDR3 loop spans 14 amino acids.

In nucleotides, the CDR3 is TGTGCCAGCACCACCCAGGTGGCGGGACGCGTAGCCTTCACAGATACGCAGTATTTT. Its translation is CASTTQVAGRVAFTDTQYF. J is TRBJ2-3 and V is TRBV28; possible D gene TRBD2, 6 bases. The CDR3 consists of 19 residues. Germline V gene sequence: CDR1 MDHEN, CDR2 SYDVKM. V was cut by 7 bases and J by 2 bases, with 28 bases left in between.

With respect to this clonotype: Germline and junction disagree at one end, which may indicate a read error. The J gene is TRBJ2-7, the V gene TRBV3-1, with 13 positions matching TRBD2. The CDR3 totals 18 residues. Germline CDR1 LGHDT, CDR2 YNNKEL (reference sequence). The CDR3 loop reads CACSQEYGLAGAAYEQYF. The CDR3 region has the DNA TGTGCCTGCAGCCAAGAATACGGACTAGCGGGGGCAGCCTACGAGCAGTACTTC.

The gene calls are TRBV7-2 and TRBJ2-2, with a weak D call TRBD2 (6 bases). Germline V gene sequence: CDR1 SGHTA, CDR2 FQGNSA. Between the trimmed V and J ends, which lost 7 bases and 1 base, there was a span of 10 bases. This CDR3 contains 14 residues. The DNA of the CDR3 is TGTGCCAGCAAGGGCGGGGTGAACACCGGGGAGCTGTTTTTT. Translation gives CASKGGVNTGELFF.

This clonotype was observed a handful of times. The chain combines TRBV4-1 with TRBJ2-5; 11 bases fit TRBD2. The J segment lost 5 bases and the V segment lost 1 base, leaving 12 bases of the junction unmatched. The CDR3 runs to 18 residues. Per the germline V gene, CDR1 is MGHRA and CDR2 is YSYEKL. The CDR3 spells CASSQGGLAAIRGETQYF. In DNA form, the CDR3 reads TGCGCCAGCAGCCAAGGGGGACTAGCGGCCATAAGAGGGGAGACCCAGTACTTC.

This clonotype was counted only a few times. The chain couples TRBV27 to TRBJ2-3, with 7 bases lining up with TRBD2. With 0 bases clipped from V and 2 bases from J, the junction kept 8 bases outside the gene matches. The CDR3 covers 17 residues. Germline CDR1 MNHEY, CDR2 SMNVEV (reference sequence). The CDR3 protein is CASSLSPLAGPTDTQYF. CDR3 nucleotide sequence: TGTGCCAGCAGTTTATCCCCTTTAGCGGGTCCCACAGATACGCAGTATTTT.

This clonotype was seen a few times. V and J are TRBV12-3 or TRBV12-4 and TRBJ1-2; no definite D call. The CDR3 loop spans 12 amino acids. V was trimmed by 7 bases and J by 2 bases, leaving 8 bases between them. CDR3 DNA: TGTGCCAGCATGGAGATCAACTATGGCTACACCTTC. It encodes CASMEINYGYTF.

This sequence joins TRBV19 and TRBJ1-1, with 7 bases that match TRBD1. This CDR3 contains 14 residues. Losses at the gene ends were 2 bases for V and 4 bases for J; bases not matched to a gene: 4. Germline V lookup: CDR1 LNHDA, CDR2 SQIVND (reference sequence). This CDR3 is CASSIPRDSTEAFF. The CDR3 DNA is TGTGCCAGTAGTATACCCCGGGACAGCACTGAAGCTTTCTTT. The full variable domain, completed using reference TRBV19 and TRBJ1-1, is DGGITQSPKYLFRKEGQNVTLSCEQNLNHDAMYWYRQDPGQGLRLIYYSQIVNDFQKGDIAEGYSVSREKKESFPLTVTSAQKNPTAFYLCASSIPRDSTEAFFGQGTRLTVV.

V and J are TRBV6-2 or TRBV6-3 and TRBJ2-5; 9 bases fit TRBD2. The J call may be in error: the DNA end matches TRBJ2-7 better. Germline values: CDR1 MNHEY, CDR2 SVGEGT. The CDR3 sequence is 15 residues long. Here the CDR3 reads CASLSPSGNSYEQYF. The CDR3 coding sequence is TGTGCCAGTTTGAGTCCTAGCGGGAACTCCTACGAGCAGTACTTC.

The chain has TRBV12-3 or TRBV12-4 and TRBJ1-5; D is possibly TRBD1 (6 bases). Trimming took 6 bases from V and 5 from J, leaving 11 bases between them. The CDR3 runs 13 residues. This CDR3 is CASRPGQYQPQHF. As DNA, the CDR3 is TGTGCCAGCAGACCCGGACAGTATCAGCCCCAGCATTTT.

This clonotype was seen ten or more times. Here the CDR3 reads CASNVGGTASNEQFF. CDR3 nucleotides: TGTGCCAGCAACGTTGGTGGGACGGCGTCCAATGAGCAGTTCTTC. The chain is built from TRBV9 and TRBJ2-1; D may correspond to TRBD1 or TRBD2 (5 bases each). Deletions cut 6 bases from V and 6 bases from J, with 19 bases between. The germline V gene encodes CDR1 SGDLS and CDR2 YYNGEE. There are 15 residues in the CDR3. The whole variable domain, filled in from reference TRBV9 and TRBJ2-1, reads DSGVTQTPKHLITATGQRVTLRCSPRSGDLSVYWYQQSLDQGLQFLIQYYNGEERAKGNILERFSAQQFPDLHSELNLSSLELGDSALYFCASNVGGTASNEQFFGPGTRLTVL.

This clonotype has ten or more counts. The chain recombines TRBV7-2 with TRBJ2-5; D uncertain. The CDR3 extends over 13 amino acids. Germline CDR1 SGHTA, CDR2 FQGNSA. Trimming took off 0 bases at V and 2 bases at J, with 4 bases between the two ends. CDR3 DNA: TGTGCCAGCAGCTTAGCAAATCAAGAGACCCAGTACTTC. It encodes CASSLANQETQYF.

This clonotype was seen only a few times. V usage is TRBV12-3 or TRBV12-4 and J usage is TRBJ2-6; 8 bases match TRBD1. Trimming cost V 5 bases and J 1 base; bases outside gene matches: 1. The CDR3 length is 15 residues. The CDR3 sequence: CASSGDRSGANVLTF. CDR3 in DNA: TGTGCCAGCAGTGGGGACAGGTCTGGGGCCAACGTCCTGACTTTC.

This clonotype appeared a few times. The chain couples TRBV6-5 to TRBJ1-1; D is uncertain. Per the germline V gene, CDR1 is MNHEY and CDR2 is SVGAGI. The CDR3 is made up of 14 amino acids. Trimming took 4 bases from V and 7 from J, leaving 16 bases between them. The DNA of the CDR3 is TGTGCCAGCAGTTCTACCTGGGCCTCGGGTGAAGCTTTCTTT. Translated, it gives CASSSTWASGEAFF.